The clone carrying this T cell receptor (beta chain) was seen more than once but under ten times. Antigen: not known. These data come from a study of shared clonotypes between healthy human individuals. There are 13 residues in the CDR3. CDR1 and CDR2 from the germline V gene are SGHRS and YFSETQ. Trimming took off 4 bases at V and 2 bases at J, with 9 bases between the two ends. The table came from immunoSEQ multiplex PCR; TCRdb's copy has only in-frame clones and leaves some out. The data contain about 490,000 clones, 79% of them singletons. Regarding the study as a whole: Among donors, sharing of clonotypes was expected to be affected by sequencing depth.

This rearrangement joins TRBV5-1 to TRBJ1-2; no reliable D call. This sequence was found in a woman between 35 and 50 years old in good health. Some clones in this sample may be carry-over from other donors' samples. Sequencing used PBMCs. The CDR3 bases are TGCGCCAGCAGCCTGAGGGAGAACTATGGCTACACCTTC. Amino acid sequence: CASSLRENYGYTF.